The subject of this entry is one T cell receptor beta chain. The repertoire was sequenced with immunoSEQ multiplex PCR; TCRdb's copy has only in-frame clones and lacks some. The profile covers more than 200,000 clones, with around 80% appearing a single time and around 25% taken by the ten largest. This record belongs to a study of blood T cell repertoires in COVID-19. Study in general: Acute and convalescent COVID-19 samples came from the United States, Italy and Spain. Sample material is recorded as cDNA or gDNA derived from T cells, B-cell-depleted T cells, or PBMCs.

This CDR3 is 16 amino acids long. V lost 2 bases and J 4 bases, leaving 14 bases between the germline ends. In germline, CDR1 is MNHEY, CDR2 SMNVEV (reference sequence). Specimen: peripheral blood. This rearrangement joins TRBV27 to TRBJ2-2; D gene uncertain. The sequence was obtained from a man aged 35 to 55 with acute or convalescent COVID-19. Here the CDR3 reads CASSLNSRTLTGELFF. The CDR3 DNA sequence: TGTGCCAGCAGTTTAAACTCGAGAACCCTCACCGGGGAGCTGTTTTTT.